This TCR beta chain was captured by sequencing in a study of Ad26.COV2.S vaccination and SARS-CoV-2 variants. A note on this clone: Its antigen is not identified.

The data were produced by immunoSEQ multiplex PCR, yet TCRdb's version contains in-frame clones alone and is incomplete. The data show 150,000 to 200,000 clones, roughly 85% seen once. General study findings and limits: Reported post-vaccination CD8+ and CD4+ T cell responses to spike showed substantial breadth. The study found higher spike-specific TCR breadth in vaccine than placebo recipients. Comparable non-spike TCR breadth was observed in vaccine and placebo recipients.

The receptor's source is a human donor who had recovered from COVID-19. The sequencing here drew on peripheral blood, taken after recovery from COVID-19.

CDR3 in DNA: TGTGCCAGCAGCCTTTCCGGGACAGAAAGGGGGGAGCTGTTTTTT. Residues: CASSLSGTERGELFF. This rearrangement joins TRBV27 to TRBJ2-2; 7 bases align to TRBD1. This CDR3 is 15 amino acids long. In germline, CDR1 is MNHEY, CDR2 SMNVEV (reference sequence). J lost 8 bases, V lost 6 bases, and 12 bases had no gene match.